The sample holds a few counts of the clone carrying this T cell receptor (beta chain). Its antigen remains unknown. The data are from a study of T cells after yellow fever vaccination. General study findings and limits: CD4 and CD8 compartments shared a small share of clonotypes, likely from convergent recombination. One caveat is that FACS-sorted repertoires could contain abundant clonotypes contaminating from the bulk population.

The CDR3 is 14 residues long. CDR1 is SGHTA and CDR2 is FQGNSA in the germline V gene. Trimming removed 5 bases at V and 8 bases at J, with 13 bases between. TCRdb re-analysed the 5' RACE reads in MiXCR, keeping a single row per CDR3 protein. The repertoire consists of 250,000 or so distinct CDR3 sequences, with roughly 6.2% occurring once and the leading ten covering around 1.1%. The chain joins TRBV7-2 to TRBJ1-6; weak D call: TRBD1 (6 bases). This TCR derives from a man aged 25-45 years who received the YFV17D yellow fever vaccine. Sequenced here: CD4+ T cells sorted from PBMCs, sampled on the day of the yellow fever booster vaccination. CDR3 sequence: CASSGTIGYSPLHF. The CDR3 DNA is TGTGCCAGCAGCGGGACAATCGGATATTCACCCCTCCACTTT.